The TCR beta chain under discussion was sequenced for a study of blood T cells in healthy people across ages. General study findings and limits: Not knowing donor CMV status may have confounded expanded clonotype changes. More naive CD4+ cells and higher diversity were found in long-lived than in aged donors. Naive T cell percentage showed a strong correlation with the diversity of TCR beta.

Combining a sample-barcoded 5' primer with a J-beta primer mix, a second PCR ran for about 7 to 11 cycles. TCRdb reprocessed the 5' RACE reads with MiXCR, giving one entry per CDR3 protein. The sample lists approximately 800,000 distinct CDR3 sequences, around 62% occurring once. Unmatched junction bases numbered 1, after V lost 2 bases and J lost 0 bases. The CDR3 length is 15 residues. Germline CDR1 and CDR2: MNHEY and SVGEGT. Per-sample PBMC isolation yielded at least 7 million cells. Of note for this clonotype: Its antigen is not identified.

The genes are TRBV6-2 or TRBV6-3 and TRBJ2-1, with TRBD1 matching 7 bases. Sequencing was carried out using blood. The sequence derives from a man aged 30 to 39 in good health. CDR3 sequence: CASSYTGVSYNEQFF. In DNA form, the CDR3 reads TGTGCCAGCAGTTACACAGGGGTCTCCTACAATGAGCAGTTCTTC.